These 22 T cell receptor beta chains originate from one sample sequenced in a study of T cell changes during pregnancy in multiple sclerosis. Sequencing used immunoSEQ multiplex PCR; TCRdb keeps in-frame clones, though not all of them. The sample shows around 21,000 clones, 75% to 90% of them seen only once. The sample was CD8+ T cells from peripheral blood mononuclear cells, taken after pregnancy. The source of these receptors is a female donor in good health, enrolled as a control in a pregnancy study.

The chain links TRBV29-1 to TRBJ1-2; 11 nucleotides line up with TRBD1. CDR1 SQVTM and CDR2 ANQGSEA come from the germline V gene. This CDR3 has 13 residues. Trimming at V came to 2 bases and at J to 6 bases, leaving 2 bases not matched to a gene. CDR3 nucleotides: TGCAGCGTTGAACCGGACAGGGGGCATGGCTACACCTTC. This encodes CSVEPDRGHGYTF.

The rearrangement links TRBV30 to TRBJ2-5; D is uncertain. Judging by the DNA end, TRBJ2-7 fits better; the J call may be wrong. The germline V gene has CDR1 GTSNPN and CDR2 SVGIG (reference sequence). The CDR3 totals 13 residues. The CDR3 here is CAWSVATHYEQYF. As DNA, the CDR3 is TGTGCCTGGAGTGTAGCCACCCACTACGAGCAGTACTTC.

This chain joins TRBV7-9 and TRBJ2-2, with D perhaps TRBD1 (6 bases). Germline V gene data show CDR1 as SEHNR and CDR2 as FQNEAQ (reference sequence). CDR3 length equals 16 residues. V dropped 4 bases and J dropped 3 bases, with 15 bases sitting between them. Here the CDR3 reads CASSSLPGQDTGELFF. The CDR3 bases are TGTGCCAGCAGCTCCCTCCCGGGACAAGACACCGGGGAGCTGTTTTTT.

The chain is built from TRBV29-1 and TRBJ1-6; 7 positions match TRBD1. Germline V gene lookup returns CDR1 SQVTM and CDR2 ANQGSEA. V shed 5 bases, J shed 7 bases, and the junction held 5 bases outside the gene matches. The CDR3 consists of 13 residues. The CDR3 spells CSVIDRDNSPLHF. The CDR3 region has the DNA TGCAGCGTTATCGACAGGGACAATTCACCCCTCCACTTT.

The J gene is TRBJ1-1, the V gene TRBV5-5; 8 bases align to TRBD1. Losses at the gene ends were 2 bases for V and 11 bases for J; bases not matched to a gene: 17. Germline V CDR1 and CDR2: SGHKS, YYEKEE (reference sequence). The CDR3 is made up of 16 amino acids. The CDR3 spells CASSFGGQGSSDGAFF. The CDR3 DNA sequence: TGTGCCAGCAGCTTTGGAGGACAGGGCTCCTCTGATGGGGCTTTCTTT.

This chain joins TRBV30 and TRBJ2-6; 9 positions agree with TRBD1. Germline V lookup: CDR1 GTSNPN, CDR2 SVGIG (reference sequence). This CDR3 has 16 residues. J gave up 3 bases and V 1 base, and 4 bases lay outside the gene matches. This CDR3 reads CAWSDRGLFGANVLTF. CDR3 in DNA: TGTGCCTGGAGTGACAGGGGGCTCTTTGGGGCCAACGTCCTGACTTTC.

This sequence joins TRBV30 and TRBJ2-6; perhaps TRBD1 as D (6 bases). This CDR3 is 14 amino acids long. V was pared by 3 bases and J by 0 bases, with 6 bases between. Germline assignment: CDR1 GTSNPN and CDR2 SVGIG (reference sequence). The CDR3 coding sequence is TGTGCCTGGAGAGGGGGCTCTGGGGCCAACGTCCTGACTTTC. Its protein is CAWRGGSGANVLTF.

The sample holds a few counts of this clone. This chain links TRBV10-2 with TRBJ1-1; D remains unclear. V was cut by 3 bases and J by 4 bases, with 9 bases left in between. CDR3 length: 13 amino acids. Germline loops: CDR1 WSHSY, CDR2 SAAADI. CDR3 sequence: CASSDFRSTEAFF. Here the CDR3 DNA reads TGCGCCAGCAGTGACTTCCGGAGCACTGAAGCTTTCTTT.

The chain carries TRBV13 and TRBJ2-3; D possibly corresponds to TRBD2 (6 bases). The CDR3 loop spans 15 amino acids. Trimming shortened V by 3 bases and J by 0 bases, and 10 bases separated the two germline ends. Germline V CDR1 and CDR2: PRHDT, FYEKMQ (reference sequence). The CDR3 loop reads CASSFRLESTDTQYF. The CDR3 DNA sequence: TGTGCCAGCAGCTTCCGACTAGAAAGCACAGATACGCAGTATTTT.

The chain is built from TRBV4-3 and TRBJ2-1, with TRBD2 matching 9 bases. The CDR3 totals 15 residues. J gave up 8 bases and V 4 bases, and 9 bases lay outside the gene matches. Germline values: CDR1 LGHNA, CDR2 YSLEER. The CDR3 here is CASSPRRAGGDEQFF. Written as DNA, the CDR3 is TGCGCCAGCAGCCCCCGGAGAGCGGGGGGAGATGAGCAGTTCTTC.

V usage is TRBV12-5 and J usage is TRBJ1-1, with D possibly TRBD1 on 6 matching bases. V was trimmed by 2 bases and J by 7 bases, leaving 20 bases between them. Germline-derived CDR1 and CDR2 are LGHNT and FRNRAP. The CDR3 is 16 residues long. CDR3 in amino acids: CASGLPPGGRGDEAFF. CDR3 nucleotide sequence: TGTGCTAGTGGTTTGCCCCCGGGGGGGAGGGGGGATGAAGCTTTCTTT.

In DNA, the CDR3 is TGTGCCAGCAGCCCACGACAGGGGGCCCCCACCGTCTATGGCTACACCTTC. It is translated as CASSPRQGAPTVYGYTF. The chain recombines TRBV5-4 with TRBJ1-2; 10 nucleotides align to TRBD1. With 4 bases clipped from V and 4 bases from J, the junction kept 13 bases outside the gene matches. Germline CDR1 SGHNT, CDR2 YYREEE (reference sequence). The CDR3 is 17 amino acids.

V and J are TRBV7-9 and TRBJ2-3; 7 bases line up with TRBD1. From germline, CDR1 is SEHNR and CDR2 FQNEAQ (reference sequence). The CDR3 has 16 residues. After removal of 5 bases from V and 0 bases from J, the junction contained 8 bases not matched to a gene. CDR3 bases: TGTGCCAGCAGCCTTGACAGGGCTTGGAGCACAGATACGCAGTATTTT. This translates into CASSLDRAWSTDTQYF.

The genes are TRBV28 and TRBJ1-3, with D possibly TRBD1 on 5 matching bases. Germline V gene lookup returns CDR1 MDHEN and CDR2 SYDVKM. Trimming pared 3 bases from V and 8 bases from J, leaving 5 bases between. This CDR3 is 11 amino acids long. The DNA of the CDR3 is TGTGCCAGCAGTTTGACAGACACCATATATTTT. As protein: CASSLTDTIYF.

A single count supports this clone. The chain joins TRBV19 to TRBJ2-7, with TRBD1 as a possible D gene (6 bases). Trimming shortened V by 3 bases and J by 5 bases, and 20 bases separated the two germline ends. Germline V gene lookup returns CDR1 LNHDA and CDR2 SQIVND (reference sequence). This CDR3 spans 16 amino acids. CDR3 DNA sequence: TGTGCCAGTAGTATTTTTGGCCCGGGACAAGCGGACGAGCAGTACTTC. Translating gives CASSIFGPGQADEQYF.

The gene calls are TRBV5-6 and TRBJ2-5; TRBD1 matches at 10 bases. CDR1 and CDR2 (germline): SGHDT, YYEEEE. J gave up 5 bases and V 0 bases, and 7 bases lay outside the gene matches. The CDR3 is 16 amino acids. CDR3 in amino acids: CASSLVRQGARETQYF. CDR3 DNA: TGTGCCAGCAGCTTGGTTCGACAGGGGGCTCGGGAGACCCAGTACTTC.

This chain uses TRBV27 with TRBJ2-5; maybe TRBD1 (6 bases). The CDR3 length is 15 residues. The V end was cut by 4 bases, the J end by 5 bases, with 17 bases between. Germline V gene data show CDR1 as MNHEY and CDR2 as SMNVEV (reference sequence). DNA for the CDR3: TGTGCCAGCAGTTCCAGACAGGACGCCAGGGAGACCCAGTACTTC. Its protein product is CASSSRQDARETQYF.

J is TRBJ2-7 and V is TRBV6-5, with 10 bases lining up with TRBD1. The CDR3 has 15 residues. With V trimmed by 7 bases and J by 7 bases, 13 bases remained unmatched. Germline V gene lookup returns CDR1 MNHEY and CDR2 SVGAGI. The CDR3, as DNA: TGTGCCAGCACCCTACGACAGGGGGCGACCCAAGAGCAGTACTTC. Protein product: CASTLRQGATQEQYF.

The chain uses TRBV9 and TRBJ2-5, with a possible D match to TRBD1 (5 bases). Trimming shortened V by 1 base and J by 4 bases, and 17 bases separated the two germline ends. CDR1 is SGDLS, CDR2 YYNGEE, per germline. The CDR3 loop spans 16 amino acids. Here the CDR3 reads CASSVYQGSWGETQYF. In DNA, the CDR3 is TGTGCCAGCAGCGTATACCAGGGCTCTTGGGGAGAGACCCAGTACTTC. Full variable domain (missing parts from reference TRBV9 and TRBJ2-5): DSGVTQTPKHLITATGQRVTLRCSPRSGDLSVYWYQQSLDQGLQFLIQYYNGEERAKGNILERFSAQQFPDLHSELNLSSLELGDSALYFCASSVYQGSWGETQYFGPGTRLLVL.

The V gene is TRBV27, the J gene TRBJ2-7, with 11 nucleotides matching TRBD2. The CDR3 consists of 17 residues. V was clipped by 4 bases and J by 3 bases; unmatched bases: 11. CDR1 and CDR2 from the germline V gene are MNHEY and SMNVEV (reference sequence). The CDR3 protein is CASSSLAGGSGVYEQYF. CDR3 DNA sequence: TGTGCCAGCAGTTCGCTAGCGGGAGGTTCTGGAGTCTACGAGCAGTACTTC.

The V gene is TRBV9, the J gene TRBJ2-3; unclear D gene. The V gene lost 7 bases and the J gene lost 1 base, with 13 bases spanning the gap. Germline CDR1 is SGDLS and CDR2 is YYNGEE. The CDR3 consists of 14 residues. The CDR3 nucleotides read TGTGCCAGCCGGTCAGGATTCGGCACAGATACGCAGTATTTT. This codes for CASRSGFGTDTQYF.

The chain combines TRBV19 with TRBJ1-3; no firm D call. Germline CDR1 reads LNHDA; CDR2 reads SQIVND (reference sequence). The CDR3 extends over 15 amino acids. With 1 base removed from V and 0 bases from J, the gap between germline ends came to 7 bases. CDR3 protein: CASSIGRGSGNTIYF. The CDR3 bases are TGTGCCAGTAGTATAGGTCGGGGCTCTGGAAACACCATATATTTT. The variable domain in full, with the rest retrieved from reference TRBV19 and TRBJ1-3, is DGGITQSPKYLFRKEGQNVTLSCEQNLNHDAMYWYRQDPGQGLRLIYYSQIVNDFQKGDIAEGYSVSREKKESFPLTVTSAQKNPTAFYLCASSIGRGSGNTIYFGEGSWLTVV.